The rows below give T cell receptor beta chains drawn from one sample of a study of T cell repertoires in cytomegalovirus infection. No cognate antigen is known for these TCRs. Each CDR3 protein is one row after TCRdb ran MiXCR on the reads. In the table there are 300,000 to 400,000 distinct CDR3 sequences, just under 25% of which are singletons. This specimen was cultured PBMCs, taken from culture after CMV antigen stimulation. The receptor set was obtained from a human donor in good health (CMV status not recorded). Some clones in this sample may be carry-over from other donors' samples. Each CDR3 is given with its conserved first and last residue. The D gene is left open where the match is weak. Not all rows give a size; the values are once, few, many and, for expanded clones, a class.

clone_size d_call j_call v_call cdr3_nt cdr3_aa
. . TRBJ1-2 TRBV25-1 TGTGCCAGCTCAAAGGGCTGGGGCTATGGCTACACCTTC CASSKGWGYGYTF
. TRBD1 TRBJ1-1 TRBV2 TGTGCCAGCCGGACAGGGTTGGCCACTGAAGCTTTCTTT CASRTGLATEAFF
. TRBD2 TRBJ2-3 TRBV19 TGTGCCAGTAGTATTCACGGGAGGGACCCTACGCAGTATTTT CASSIHGRDPTQYF
few . TRBJ1-5 TRBV4-1 TGCGCCAGCAGCCACTCCCTAACAAATATACAGCATTTT CASSHSLTNIQHF
few . TRBJ2-7 TRBV6-5 TGTGCCAGTCGAAGACGCGGACGCTCCTACGAGCAGTACTTC CASRRRGRSYEQYF
few . TRBJ1-1 TRBV20-1 TGCAGTGTCACGTCGTGGAGGGAGGACACTGAAGCTTTCTTT CSVTSWREDTEAFF
many TRBD2 TRBJ2-7 TRBV7-2 TGTGCCAGCAGCGTTAGCGGGTGGGGGGAGCAGTACTTC CASSVSGWGEQYF
few . TRBJ2-3 TRBV6-5 TGTGCCAGCAGCAGGAACGGGGGGCGAGCAGATACGCAGTATTTT CASSRNGGRADTQYF
few . TRBJ2-1 TRBV5-4 TGTGCCAGCAGCTCTCGCTATCCGAATGAGCAGTTCTTC CASSSRYPNEQFF
. TRBD1 TRBJ1-5 TRBV4-1 TGCGCCAGCAGCCAAGCTTCCACAGGGGCTTCGCCCCAGCATTTT CASSQASTGASPQHF
. TRBD2 TRBJ2-3 TRBV7-9 TGTGCCAGCAGCCAGACTAGCGCAGATACGCAGTATTTT CASSQTSADTQYF
. . TRBJ2-3 TRBV28 TGTGCCAGCGTAATCGGCGGTAGCACAGATACGCAGTATTTT CASVIGGSTDTQYF
. TRBD1 TRBJ2-3 TRBV19 TGTGCCAGTAGTATCGGGGACAGCTCAGTCACAGATACGCAGTATTTT CASSIGDSSVTDTQYF
few . TRBJ2-3 TRBV6-2/TRBV6-3 TGTGCCAGCAGTTACCACAAGGGGAAGGGTACAGATACGCAGTATTTT CASSYHKGKGTDTQYF
. TRBD1 TRBJ1-6 TRBV20-1 TGCAGTGCTATTCCCCCGGGACAGGGACTCTCACCCCTCCACTTT CSAIPPGQGLSPLHF
. . TRBJ1-1 TRBV19 TGTGCCAGTAGTCGAGTCACCCCGAACACTGAAGCTTTCTTT CASSRVTPNTEAFF
few . TRBJ2-7 TRBV7-2 TGTGCCAGCAGGTACTCTGTGGGGTACGAGCAGTACTTC CASRYSVGYEQYF
few TRBD2 TRBJ2-1 TRBV6-5 TGTGCCAGCCGATTAGCGGGAGGCTCCTACAATGAGCAGTTCTTC CASRLAGGSYNEQFF
few . TRBJ2-6 TRBV6-1 TGTGCCAGCAAGTGGGGGACTGGGGCCAACGTCCTGACTTTC CASKWGTGANVLTF
. . TRBJ1-5 TRBV6-2/TRBV6-3 TGTGCCAGCAGTACCAAGAACCAGCCCCAGCATTTT CASSTKNQPQHF
few . TRBJ2-3 TRBV19 TGTGCCAGTAGTATCAGGGGGGGCCCCACAGATACGCAGTATTTT CASSIRGGPTDTQYF
many TRBD1 TRBJ2-2 TRBV7-2 TGTGCCAGCAGCCCTCGCCCGACAGGGGGCAGAGACACCGGGGAGCTGTTTTTT CASSPRPTGGRDTGELFF
few . TRBJ2-3 TRBV12-3/TRBV12-4 TGTGCCAGCAGTTTGGGGGCCCTCCCATTCACGCAGTATTTT CASSLGALPFTQYF
. . TRBJ2-1 TRBV7-6 TGTGCCAGCAGCCCCGGTTGGGGGTCGTACAGTGAGCAGTTCTTC CASSPGWGSYSEQFF
. . TRBJ2-3 TRBV7-6 TGTGCCAGCAGCTTAAGTGCGCAGGGGACAGATACGCAGTATTTT CASSLSAQGTDTQYF
. . TRBJ1-3 TRBV7-6 TGTGCCAGCAGCTTATCTCCCGTTCGGAACACCATATATTTT CASSLSPVRNTIYF
few . TRBJ2-4 TRBV4-2 TGTGCCAGCAGCCAAGACTTGAAAAGGGATCAGTACTTC CASSQDLKRDQYF
few TRBD1 TRBJ1-1 TRBV18 TGTGCCAGCTCAACTGGACAGGATCTAGGAGCTTTCTTT CASSTGQDLGAFF
few TRBD2 TRBJ2-5 TRBV28 TGTGCCAGCAGGCGGGAGAGGGGTCCAGAGACCCAGTACTTC CASRRERGPETQYF
. TRBD2 TRBJ2-3 TRBV7-2 TGTGCCAGCAGCTCCAGGACTAGCGGCGCAGATACGCAGTATTTT CASSSRTSGADTQYF
many TRBD1 TRBJ1-1 TRBV11-2 TGTGCCAGCAGCCCCTTGTCCCGGGACAGGGGTTTCTTACTGAACACTGAAGCTTTCTTT CASSPLSRDRGFLLNTEAFF
few TRBD2 TRBJ2-2 TRBV30 TGTGCCTGGAGTGGATGGTACCCAGGGACTAGCGGGATCGCCGGGGAGCTGTTTTTT CAWSGWYPGTSGIAGELFF
. . TRBJ1-5 TRBV10-3 TGTGCCATCAGTGCGGCCCTTAGCAATCAGCCCCAGCATTTT CAISAALSNQPQHF
few . TRBJ2-3 TRBV6-2/TRBV6-3 TGTGCCAGCAGGAGAAGACCGAACTGGGTGCCAGATACGCAGTATTTT CASRRRPNWVPDTQYF
. . TRBJ1-5 TRBV15 TGTGCCACCAGCAGAGATTCTAGGCAGCCCCAGCATTTT CATSRDSRQPQHF
. TRBD2 TRBJ2-1 TRBV28 TGTGCCAGCAGTTTAGCGGGAGGGCCGGGGAATGAGCAGTTCTTC CASSLAGGPGNEQFF
few TRBD2 TRBJ2-1 TRBV28 TGTGCCAGCAGTTCCCCAATAGCGGGAGGGCCGAATGAGCAGTTCTTC CASSSPIAGGPNEQFF
few . TRBJ2-3 TRBV7-2 TGTGCCAGCACTGTGGGGGGGGCCACAGATACGCAGTATTTT CASTVGGATDTQYF
many . TRBJ2-1 TRBV7-2 TGTGCCAGCAGCGAAGCACCCCGGGAACAGTTCTTC CASSEAPREQFF
. TRBD2 TRBJ2-2 TRBV5-4 TGTGCCAGCAGCTTGGCGGCGGGAGTTAGTACCGGGGAGCTGTTTTTT CASSLAAGVSTGELFF
. . TRBJ1-1 TRBV28 TGTGCTATCGCTGGGGGAGGCACTGAAGCTTTCTTT CAIAGGGTEAFF
. . TRBJ2-4 TRBV19 TGTGCCAGTAGGGCAATGGGACAAGAGTCCAAAAACATTCAGTACTTC CASRAMGQESKNIQYF
few . TRBJ2-7 TRBV20-1 TGCAGTGCTAGGGAACAGTTTGACGAGCAGTACTTC CSAREQFDEQYF
. . TRBJ2-3 TRBV29-1 TGCAGCGTTGATGAGGGGCTGGATACGCAGTATTTT CSVDEGLDTQYF
. TRBD1 TRBJ2-7 TRBV19 TGTGCCAGCGAGGCGGGACAGGGGGCCGTCGAGCAGTACTTC CASEAGQGAVEQYF
few . TRBJ1-1 TRBV7-8 TGTGCCAGCAAAATATCAGAGGACACTGAAGCTTTCTTT CASKISEDTEAFF
few . TRBJ2-1 TRBV7-9 TGTGCCAGCAGCTTAACTTCGGCTCCTTACAATGAGCAGTTCTTC CASSLTSAPYNEQFF
. . TRBJ1-1 TRBV14 TGTGCCAGCAGCCAAGGGGCTTCAGGTCACACTGAAGCTTTCTTT CASSQGASGHTEAFF
. TRBD2 TRBJ2-1 TRBV19 TGTGCCAGTAGTATTCGCACGGGAGGGCCCTACAATGAGCAGTTCTTC CASSIRTGGPYNEQFF
few TRBD2 TRBJ2-3 TRBV28 TGTGCCACCGACACGCGGGAGGGCCGGGATACGCAGTATTTT CATDTREGRDTQYF
. TRBD1 TRBJ2-7 TRBV12-3/TRBV12-4 TGTGCCAGCAGTGATAGGACAGGGGGCGTCGAGCAGTACTTC CASSDRTGGVEQYF
. . TRBJ1-3 TRBV7-9 TGTGCCAGCAGCCGGCTTCCTGATAGCACCATATATTTT CASSRLPDSTIYF
many TRBD2 TRBJ2-1 TRBV7-3 TGTGCCAGCAGCTTAGGGGGGACTAGTGTATATGAGCAGTTCTTC CASSLGGTSVYEQFF
many TRBD2 TRBJ2-1 TRBV7-2 TGTGCCAGCAGCTCCCCTGGACTAGCTGTGAGTGGTGAGCAGTTCTTC CASSSPGLAVSGEQFF